Each of the 30 T cell receptor beta chains below was sequenced from the same sample in a study of neurological immune-mediated disorders. A single record per CDR3 protein comes from TCRdb applying MiXCR to the 5' RACE reads. The sample records about 120,000 distinct CDR3 sequences, 3.2% being singletons. The specimen was PBMCs. Receptor source: a woman between 25 and 40 years old with multiple sclerosis.

This clonotype has just a few counts. The genes are TRBV20-1 and TRBJ1-1; D ambiguous. The CDR3 spans 12 residues. Germline CDR1 and CDR2: DFQATT and SNEGSKA (reference sequence). V lost 6 bases, J lost 3 bases, and 11 bases lay in between. CDR3 sequence reads: CSAKPRYTEAFF. The CDR3 DNA is TGCAGTGCGAAACCCAGGTACACTGAAGCTTTCTTT.

This clonotype came up many times. This chain links TRBV6-5 with TRBJ2-1, with 14 bases aligning to TRBD2. Losses at the gene ends were 7 bases for V and 8 bases for J; bases not matched to a gene: 7. The CDR3 has 15 residues. Germline lookup yields CDR1 MNHEY and CDR2 SVGAGI. For the CDR3, the DNA is TGTGCCAGCACCCTCGGACTAGCGGGGGGAGATGAGCAGTTCTTC. It is translated as CASTLGLAGGDEQFF.

This clonotype was recorded many times. The rearrangement uses TRBV20-1 and TRBJ2-7; D gene unclear. This CDR3 has 14 residues. With 4 bases removed from V and 0 bases from J, the gap between germline ends came to 13 bases. The germline V gene has CDR1 DFQATT and CDR2 SNEGSKA (reference sequence). The DNA for the CDR3 is TGCAGTGCTACCACGTTCGCGGACTCCTACGAGCAGTACTTC. Residues: CSATTFADSYEQYF.

This clonotype was seen repeatedly, ten times or more. The chain couples TRBV20-1 to TRBJ2-7; D possibly corresponds to TRBD2 (5 bases). There are 13 residues in the CDR3. With 3 bases removed from V and 2 bases from J, the gap between germline ends came to 11 bases. Germline assignment: CDR1 DFQATT and CDR2 SNEGSKA (reference sequence). The CDR3 sequence is CSAREREPYEQYF. CDR3 bases: TGCAGTGCTAGGGAGAGGGAGCCCTACGAGCAGTACTTC.

Worth noting for this clonotype: This may arise from a read error, as a much more abundant clone is one base away. The chain couples TRBV19 to TRBJ2-1, with D hard to call. Germline lookup yields CDR1 LNHDA and CDR2 SQIVND (reference sequence). The V end lost 9 bases, the J end lost 12 bases, and 21 bases lay between the germline ends. The CDR3 is made up of 13 amino acids. CDR3 sequence (DNA): TGTGCCAGCGTTGATAGCCTCCAATATGCGCAGTTCTTC. Its protein product is CASVDSLQYAQFF.

The chain links TRBV20-1 to TRBJ2-1; TRBD2 agrees at 12 bases. The CDR3 covers 15 residues. CDR1 and CDR2 from the germline V gene are DFQATT and SNEGSKA (reference sequence). The V segment lost 5 bases and the J segment 2 bases; nucleotides outside the gene matches: 4. The CDR3 nucleotides read TGCAGTGCTCAGACTAGCGGGAGTACCTACAATGAGCAGTTCTTC. The encoded protein is CSAQTSGSTYNEQFF.

The V gene is TRBV10-1, the J gene TRBJ2-7, with D tentatively TRBD1 or TRBD2 (5 bases each). CDR1 and CDR2 from the germline V gene are WNHNN and SYGVQD (reference sequence). The CDR3 consists of 14 residues. Between the trimmed V and J ends, which lost 0 bases and 6 bases, there was a span of 12 bases. The chain's CDR3 is CASSESVGAGEQYF. The CDR3 coding sequence is TGCGCCAGCAGTGAGTCGGTAGGGGCGGGCGAGCAGTACTTC.

This clonotype was observed at least ten times. The chain recombines TRBV4-3 with TRBJ2-1; 9 bases match TRBD2. CDR1 and CDR2 from the germline V gene are LGHNA and YSLEER. V was clipped by 0 bases and J by 3 bases; unmatched bases: 6. The CDR3 is made up of 17 amino acids. The CDR3 bases are TGCGCCAGCAGCCAAGATCCCCCAGCGGGGGGCTACAATGAGCAGTTCTTC. It encodes CASSQDPPAGGYNEQFF.

This clonotype was counted ten times or more. This chain links TRBV11-2 with TRBJ1-1; D perhaps matches TRBD1 (6 bases). V lost 0 bases, J lost 1 base, and 12 bases lay in between. The CDR3 extends over 16 amino acids. In germline, CDR1 is SGHAT, CDR2 FQNNGV. The CDR3 region has the DNA TGTGCCAGCAGCTTAGACCCCAGGGGTTGGAACACTGAAGCTTTCTTT. Its protein is CASSLDPRGWNTEAFF.

In its sample, this clonotype was seen many times. CDR3 region: CSARDLGGNSYEQYF. The CDR3 DNA reads TGCAGTGCTAGAGATCTTGGGGGGAACTCCTACGAGCAGTACTTC. This sequence joins TRBV20-1 and TRBJ2-7; TRBD2 is a possible D gene (6 bases). This CDR3 has 15 amino acids. Per germline, CDR1 DFQATT and CDR2 SNEGSKA (reference sequence). Trimming stripped 0 bases from V and 0 bases from J, with 12 bases between.

This clonotype occurred many times. The rearrangement joins TRBV7-9 to TRBJ1-1, with unresolved D. Trimming removed 0 bases from V and 4 bases from J, with 15 bases in between. Germline V gene lookup returns CDR1 SEHNR and CDR2 FQNEAQ (reference sequence). This CDR3 contains 16 residues. The CDR3 reads CASSLALGSLGTEAFF. The DNA of the CDR3 is TGTGCCAGCAGCTTAGCCTTAGGATCCCTTGGCACTGAAGCTTTCTTT.

This clonotype has a count of ten or more. J is TRBJ1-2 and V is TRBV18; possible D gene TRBD1, 5 bases. CDR3 size: 14 residues. Germline V gives CDR1 KGHSH, CDR2 LQKENI. V was shortened by 6 bases and J by 2 bases, with 13 bases between the two germline ends. CDR3 DNA sequence: TGTGCCAGCTCCCAGACAGTGGTCAACTATGGCTACACCTTC. It translates to CASSQTVVNYGYTF.

This clonotype was counted many times. The CDR3 loop reads CASSEMGRSPLHF. The CDR3 bases are TGTGCCAGCAGCGAGATGGGGAGATCACCCCTCCACTTT. This rearrangement joins TRBV9 to TRBJ1-6; D uncertain. The length of the CDR3 is 13 residues. CDR1 and CDR2 (germline): SGDLS, YYNGEE. Trimming left V 3 bases short and J 10 bases short, with 11 bases between.

This clonotype has ten or more counts. The rearrangement uses TRBV5-1 and TRBJ2-1, with unresolved D. Trimming took 0 bases from V and 8 from J, leaving 9 bases between them. Germline loops: CDR1 SGHRS, CDR2 YFSETQ. The CDR3 consists of 13 residues. Here the CDR3 DNA reads TGCGCCAGCAGCTTGGAATGGGATGATGAGCAGTTCTTC. It codes for CASSLEWDDEQFF.

The genes are TRBV30 and TRBJ2-3; weak D call: TRBD2 (5 bases). V lost 0 bases and J 5 bases, leaving 9 bases between the germline ends. Germline V gene data show CDR1 as GTSNPN and CDR2 as SVGIG (reference sequence). The CDR3 spans 13 residues. The CDR3 region is CAWSVQSGDTQYF. CDR3 nucleotide sequence: TGTGCCTGGAGTGTACAGAGCGGAGATACGCAGTATTTT.

This clonotype showed up many times. This chain connects TRBV5-1 to TRBJ2-3, with 12 bases lining up with TRBD2. The V and J ends lost 3 bases and 5 bases, in that order; junction bases with no gene match: 1. Per the germline V gene, CDR1 is SGHRS and CDR2 is YFSETQ. CDR3 length equals 14 residues. The CDR3 region has the DNA TGCGCCAGCAGCTCGACTAGCGGGGGAGATACGCAGTATTTT. It encodes CASSSTSGGDTQYF.

This clonotype was seen many times. The chain carries TRBV20-1 and TRBJ1-2, with D maybe TRBD1 (5 bases). Germline V lookup: CDR1 DFQATT, CDR2 SNEGSKA (reference sequence). CDR3 length: 15 residues. Trimming shortened V by 7 bases and J by 0 bases, and 18 bases separated the two germline ends. CDR3 sequence reads: CSGSSDSQANYGYTF. CDR3 coding DNA: TGCAGTGGCAGCTCTGACAGCCAAGCTAACTATGGCTACACCTTC.

This clonotype has at least ten counts. The rearrangement links TRBV5-1 to TRBJ1-1, with a possible D match to TRBD1 (6 bases). Germline values: CDR1 SGHRS, CDR2 YFSETQ. V was clipped by 4 bases and J by 1 base, with 14 bases between them. The CDR3 has 15 residues. The CDR3 nucleotides read TGCGCCAGCAGCGTGATACAGGGCCAGAACACTGAAGCTTTCTTT. Its translation: CASSVIQGQNTEAFF.

Ten or more counts support this clonotype. This rearrangement joins TRBV5-1 to TRBJ2-1; tentatively, D is TRBD1 or TRBD2 (5 bases each). The germline CDR1 and CDR2 sequences are SGHRS and YFSETQ. The germline V and J ends were trimmed by 7 bases and 7 bases, with 21 bases remaining between them. CDR3 length: 15 residues. CDR3 sequence (DNA): TGCGCCAGCTCTCCCGAGCCAGGGAGTGGTAATGAGCAGTTCTTC. Its protein product is CASSPEPGSGNEQFF.

The rearrangement joins TRBV6-5 to TRBJ1-1; D is ambiguous. V lost 2 bases, J lost 10 bases, and 17 bases lay in between. Germline loops: CDR1 MNHEY, CDR2 SVGAGI. CDR3 length equals 14 residues. The DNA for the CDR3 is TGTGCCAGCAGTTACGACGGCCTGGGTTTACCAGCTTTCTTT. Translated, it gives CASSYDGLGLPAFF.

At least ten counts were recorded for this clonotype. The chain links TRBV29-1 to TRBJ2-5; 9 bases are a match to TRBD1. This CDR3 contains 14 residues. Germline-derived CDR1 and CDR2 are SQVTM and ANQGSEA. V gave up 5 bases and J gave up 5 bases; unmatched junction bases: 9. For the CDR3, the DNA is TGCAGCGTTCCGAACCCACAGGGGGCGGAGACCCAGTACTTC. This codes for CSVPNPQGAETQYF.

This chain links TRBV5-1 with TRBJ2-7; weak D call: TRBD2 (5 bases). The CDR3 has 13 amino acids. The ends were cut back, 5 bases at V and 2 bases at J, with 11 bases in the middle. The germline V gene has CDR1 SGHRS and CDR2 YFSETQ. CDR3 nucleotide sequence: TGCGCCAGCAGGCGGGCGGATACCTACGAGCAGTACTTC. Translated: CASRRADTYEQYF.

The table lists this clonotype with many counts. This chain links TRBV29-1 with TRBJ2-7; TRBD2 aligns across 9 bases. V trimming: 6 bases; J trimming: 4 bases; junction bases outside the gene matches: 7. The CDR3 has 13 amino acids. CDR1 is SQVTM, CDR2 ANQGSEA, per germline. The CDR3 bases are TGCAGCGTCGTCCTAGCGGGAATATACGAGCAGTACTTC. Amino acid sequence: CSVVLAGIYEQYF.

This clonotype was detected many times. Here the CDR3 DNA reads TGCAGCGTTCGTGTCTCCTACGAGCAGTACTTC. Its protein is CSVRVSYEQYF. The rearrangement uses TRBV29-1 and TRBJ2-7; D is ambiguous. Germline loops: CDR1 SQVTM, CDR2 ANQGSEA. V was trimmed by 5 bases and J by 0 bases, leaving 5 bases between them. The CDR3 consists of 11 residues.

Many counts were recorded for this clonotype. The rearrangement joins TRBV7-8 to TRBJ1-2; D remains ambiguous. Trimming shortened V by 3 bases and J by 5 bases, and 13 bases separated the two germline ends. In germline, CDR1 is SGHVS, CDR2 FQNEAQ. CDR3 length equals 14 residues. The CDR3 loop is CASSLQPSSYGYTF. CDR3 DNA sequence: TGTGCCAGCAGCTTGCAACCGAGCTCTTATGGCTACACCTTC.

On this clonotype itself: A much bigger clone sits one base away, suggesting this may be a read error. The chain links TRBV5-1 to TRBJ2-1; D is unclear. CDR3 length: 14 residues. The V end lost 2 bases, the J end lost 8 bases, and 14 bases lay between the germline ends. Germline V gene sequence: CDR1 SGHRS, CDR2 YFSETQ. CDR3 coding DNA: TGCGCCAGCAGCTTCGACCATATCAGCTATGAGCAGTTCTTC. It yields the protein CASSFDHISYEQFF.

This clonotype has at least ten counts. The gene calls are TRBV5-1 and TRBJ2-2; D is undetermined. Germline CDR1 SGHRS, CDR2 YFSETQ. Trimming removed 1 base at V and 0 bases at J, with 7 bases between. The CDR3 runs 15 residues. Written as DNA, the CDR3 is TGCGCCAGCAGCTTGCTGTCTGCGAACACCGGGGAGCTGTTTTTT. It specifies CASSLLSANTGELFF. Full variable domain (rest looked up from reference TRBV5-1 and TRBJ2-2): KAGVTQTPRYLIKTRGQQVTLSCSPISGHRSVSWYQQTPGQGLQFLFEYFSETQRNKGNFPGRFSGRQFSNSRSEMNVSTLELGDSALYLCASSLLSANTGELFFGEGSRLTVL.

In its sample, this clonotype was seen many times. The chain joins TRBV7-2 to TRBJ1-1; tentatively, D is TRBD1 (6 bases). This CDR3 is built from 13 residues. CDR1 is SGHTA and CDR2 is FQGNSA in the germline V gene. The V end was cut by 5 bases, the J end by 11 bases, with 18 bases between. As DNA, the CDR3 is TGTGCCAGCAGCATCGACCGGGGGCGAGGGGCTTTCTTT. This sequence encodes CASSIDRGRGAFF. The full variable domain, with the rest looked up from reference TRBV7-2 and TRBJ1-1, is GAGVSQSPSNKVTEKGKDVELRCDPISGHTALYWYRQSLGQGLEFLIYFQGNSAPDKSGLPSDRFSAERTGGSVSTLTIQRTQQEDSAVYLCASSIDRGRGAFFGQGTRLTVV.

This clonotype was seen a handful of times. A much larger clone sits a single nucleotide away, making a read error possible. This sequence joins TRBV20-1 and TRBJ1-5; D is undetermined. The CDR3 has 13 residues. Germline-derived CDR1 and CDR2 are DFQATT and SNEGSKA (reference sequence). The V and J ends lost 4 bases and 7 bases respectively, with 14 bases between them. In DNA, the CDR3 is TGCAGTGCTAACTCGGTGGTAACCCAGCCCCAGCATTTT. This gives the protein CSANSVVTQPQHF.

This clonotype was seen many times. This chain links TRBV27 with TRBJ1-5, with 10 bases identical to TRBD1. The V gene end was trimmed by 4 bases and the J gene end by 4 bases; junction bases not matched to a gene: 1. This CDR3 is built from 14 residues. Germline values: CDR1 MNHEY, CDR2 SMNVEV (reference sequence). The CDR3, as DNA: TGTGCCAGCAGTTCGGGACAGGGGAATCAGCCCCAGCATTTT. This translates into CASSSGQGNQPQHF.